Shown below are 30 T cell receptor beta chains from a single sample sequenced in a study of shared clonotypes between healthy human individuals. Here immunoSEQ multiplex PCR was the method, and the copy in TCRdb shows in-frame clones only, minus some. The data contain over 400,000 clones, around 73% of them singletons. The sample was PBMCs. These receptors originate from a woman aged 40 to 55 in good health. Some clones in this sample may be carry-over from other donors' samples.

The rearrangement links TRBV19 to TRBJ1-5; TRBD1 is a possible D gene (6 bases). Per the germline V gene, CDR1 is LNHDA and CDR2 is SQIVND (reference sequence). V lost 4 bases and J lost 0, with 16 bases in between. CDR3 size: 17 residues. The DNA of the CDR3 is TGTGCCAGTAGTAAGTGGACAGATTTTAATAGCAATCAGCCCCAGCATTTT. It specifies CASSKWTDFNSNQPQHF.

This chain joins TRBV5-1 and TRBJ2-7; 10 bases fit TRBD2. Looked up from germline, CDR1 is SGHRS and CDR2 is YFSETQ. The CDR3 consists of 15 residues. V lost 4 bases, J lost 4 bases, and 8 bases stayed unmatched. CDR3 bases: TGCGCCAGCAGCCCGGAGGCTAGCGGGAGTTACGAGCAGTACTTC. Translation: CASSPEASGSYEQYF.

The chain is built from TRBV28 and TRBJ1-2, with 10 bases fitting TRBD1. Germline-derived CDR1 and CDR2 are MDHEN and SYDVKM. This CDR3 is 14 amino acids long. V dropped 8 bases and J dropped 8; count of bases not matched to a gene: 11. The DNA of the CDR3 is TGTGCCAGCGGACCGGGACAGGGGACGCGCGGCTACACCTTC. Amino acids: CASGPGQGTRGYTF.

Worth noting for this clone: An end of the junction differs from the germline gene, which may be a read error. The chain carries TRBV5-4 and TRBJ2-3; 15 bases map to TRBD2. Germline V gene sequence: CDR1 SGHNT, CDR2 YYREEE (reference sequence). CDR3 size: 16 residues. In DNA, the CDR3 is TGTGCCAGCAGTTCCGGACTAGCGGGAGGGGTAGATACGCAGTGTTTT. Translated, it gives CASSSGLAGGVDTQCF.

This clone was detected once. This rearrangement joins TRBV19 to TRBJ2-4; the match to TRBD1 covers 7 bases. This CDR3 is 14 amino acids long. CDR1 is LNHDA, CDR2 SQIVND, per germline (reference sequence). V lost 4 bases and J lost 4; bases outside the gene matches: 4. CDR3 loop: CASSNPGQKNIQYF. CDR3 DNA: TGTGCCAGTAGTAATCCGGGACAGAAAAACATTCAGTACTTC.

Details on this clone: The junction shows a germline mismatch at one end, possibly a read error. This CDR3 is CASSLTGQGLQETLYF. The DNA of the CDR3 is TGTGCCAGCAGCTTAACCGGACAGGGACTCCAAGAGACCCTGTACTTC. V and J are TRBV5-4 and TRBJ2-5; 8 bases align to TRBD1. The V gene's germline CDR1 is SGHNT and CDR2 YYREEE (reference sequence). The CDR3 has 16 residues.

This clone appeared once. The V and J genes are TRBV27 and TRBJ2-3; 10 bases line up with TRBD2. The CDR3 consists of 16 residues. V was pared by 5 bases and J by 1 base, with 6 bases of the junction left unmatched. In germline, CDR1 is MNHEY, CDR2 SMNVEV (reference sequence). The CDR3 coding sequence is TGTGCCAGCAGTGCAACTAGCGGGGTGGGCACAGATACGCAGTATTTT. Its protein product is CASSATSGVGTDTQYF.

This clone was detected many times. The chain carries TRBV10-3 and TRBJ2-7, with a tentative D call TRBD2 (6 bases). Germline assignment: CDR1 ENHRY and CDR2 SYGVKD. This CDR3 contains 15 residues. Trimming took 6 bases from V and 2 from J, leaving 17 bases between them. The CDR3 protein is CAISPWRDTPYEQYF. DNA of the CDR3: TGTGCCATCAGCCCCTGGCGGGATACACCCTACGAGCAGTACTTC.

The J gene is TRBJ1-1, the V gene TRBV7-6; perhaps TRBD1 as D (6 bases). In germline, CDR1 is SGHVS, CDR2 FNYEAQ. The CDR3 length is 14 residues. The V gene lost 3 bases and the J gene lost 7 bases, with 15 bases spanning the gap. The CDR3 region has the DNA TGTGCCAGCAGCTTGGTTGGGTCCAGGGGTGAAGCTTTCTTT. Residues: CASSLVGSRGEAFF.

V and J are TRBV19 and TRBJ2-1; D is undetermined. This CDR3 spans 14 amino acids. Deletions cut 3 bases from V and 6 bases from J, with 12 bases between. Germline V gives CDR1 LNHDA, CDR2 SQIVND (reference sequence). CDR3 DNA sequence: TGTGCCAGTAGTATGGGTGGTTGGGCCAATGAGCAGTTCTTC. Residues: CASSMGGWANEQFF.

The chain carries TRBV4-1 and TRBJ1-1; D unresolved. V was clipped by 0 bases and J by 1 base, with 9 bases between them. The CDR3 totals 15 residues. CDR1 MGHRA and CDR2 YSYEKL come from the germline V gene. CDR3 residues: CASSQDPARNTEAFF. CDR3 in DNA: TGCGCCAGCAGCCAAGACCCTGCCAGGAACACTGAAGCTTTCTTT.

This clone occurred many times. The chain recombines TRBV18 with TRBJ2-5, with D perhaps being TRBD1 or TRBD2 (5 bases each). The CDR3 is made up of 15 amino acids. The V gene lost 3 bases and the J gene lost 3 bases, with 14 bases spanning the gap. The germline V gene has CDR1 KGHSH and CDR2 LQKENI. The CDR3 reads CASSPATGLEETQYF. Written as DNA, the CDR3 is TGTGCCAGCTCACCGGCAACGGGGCTGGAAGAGACCCAGTACTTC.

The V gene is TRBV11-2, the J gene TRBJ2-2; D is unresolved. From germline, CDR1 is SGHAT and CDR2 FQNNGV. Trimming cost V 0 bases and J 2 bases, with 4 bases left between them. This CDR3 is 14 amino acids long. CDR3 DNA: TGTGCCAGCAGCTTAGACTTTAACACCGGGGAGCTGTTTTTT. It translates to CASSLDFNTGELFF.

The CDR3 DNA sequence: TGCGCCAGCAGCTTGACGGACAGAAAGCACTACGAGCAGTACTTC. It codes for CASSLTDRKHYEQYF. This rearrangement joins TRBV5-1 to TRBJ2-7; D might be TRBD1 (6 bases). The CDR3 covers 15 residues. V was clipped by 1 base and J by 3 bases, with 14 bases between them. Germline V lookup: CDR1 SGHRS, CDR2 YFSETQ.

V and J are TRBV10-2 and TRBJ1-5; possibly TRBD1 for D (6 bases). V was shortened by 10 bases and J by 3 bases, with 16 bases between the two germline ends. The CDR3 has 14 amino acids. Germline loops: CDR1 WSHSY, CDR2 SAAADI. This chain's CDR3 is CATQFGGLNQPQHF. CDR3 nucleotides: TGCGCCACTCAGTTCGGGGGGCTCAATCAGCCCCAGCATTTT.

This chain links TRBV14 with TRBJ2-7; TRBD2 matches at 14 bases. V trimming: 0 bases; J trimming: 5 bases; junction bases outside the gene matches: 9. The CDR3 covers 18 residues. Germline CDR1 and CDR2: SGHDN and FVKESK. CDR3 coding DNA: TGTGCCAGCAGCCAAGATTATAATAGGGGACTAGCGGGAGACGAGCAGTACTTC. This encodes CASSQDYNRGLAGDEQYF.

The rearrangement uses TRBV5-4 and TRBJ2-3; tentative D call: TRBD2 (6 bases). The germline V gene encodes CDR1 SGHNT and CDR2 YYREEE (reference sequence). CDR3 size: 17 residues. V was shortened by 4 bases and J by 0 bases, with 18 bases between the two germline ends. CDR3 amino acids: CASSRPNVGLSTDTQYF. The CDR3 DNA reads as TGTGCCAGCAGCCGGCCCAACGTGGGACTGAGCACAGATACGCAGTATTTT.

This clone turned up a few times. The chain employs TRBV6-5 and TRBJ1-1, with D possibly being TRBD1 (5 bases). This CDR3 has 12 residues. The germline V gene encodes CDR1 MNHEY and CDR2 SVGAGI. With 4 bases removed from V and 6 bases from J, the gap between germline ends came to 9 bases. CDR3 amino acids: CASSLGGAEAFF. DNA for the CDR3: TGTGCCAGCAGTTTGGGGGGAGCTGAAGCTTTCTTT.

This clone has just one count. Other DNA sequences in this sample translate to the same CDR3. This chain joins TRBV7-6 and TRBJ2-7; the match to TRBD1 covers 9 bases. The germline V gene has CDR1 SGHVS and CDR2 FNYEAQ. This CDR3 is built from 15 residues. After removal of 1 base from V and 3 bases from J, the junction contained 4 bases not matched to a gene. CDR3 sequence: CASSLVPGQGYEQYF. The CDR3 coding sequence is TGTGCCAGCAGCTTAGTGCCGGGACAGGGCTACGAGCAGTACTTC.

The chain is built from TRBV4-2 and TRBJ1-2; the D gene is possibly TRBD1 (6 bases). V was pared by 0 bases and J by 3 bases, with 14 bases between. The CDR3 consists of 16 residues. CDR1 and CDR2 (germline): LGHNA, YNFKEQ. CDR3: CASSQDGAGAYYGYTF. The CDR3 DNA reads TGTGCCAGCAGCCAAGATGGTGCGGGGGCTTACTATGGCTACACCTTC.

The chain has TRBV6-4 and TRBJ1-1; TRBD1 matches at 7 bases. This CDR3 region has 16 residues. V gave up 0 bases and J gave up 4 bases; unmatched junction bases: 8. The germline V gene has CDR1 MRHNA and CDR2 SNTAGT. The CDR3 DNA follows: TGTGCCAGCAGTGACTCTATCACAGGGGTTAGCACTGAAGCTTTCTTT. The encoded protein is CASSDSITGVSTEAFF.

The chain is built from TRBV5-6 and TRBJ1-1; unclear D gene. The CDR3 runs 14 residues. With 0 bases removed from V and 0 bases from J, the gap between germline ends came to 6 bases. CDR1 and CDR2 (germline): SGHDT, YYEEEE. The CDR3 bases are TGTGCCAGCAGCTTGGCAGTCATGAACACTGAAGCTTTCTTT. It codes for CASSLAVMNTEAFF.

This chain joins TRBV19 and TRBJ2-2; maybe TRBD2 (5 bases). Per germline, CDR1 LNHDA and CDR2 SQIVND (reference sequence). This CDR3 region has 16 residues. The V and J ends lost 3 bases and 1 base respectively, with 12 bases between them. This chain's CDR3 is CASSIWRAQNTGELFF. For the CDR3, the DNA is TGTGCCAGTAGTATTTGGCGGGCGCAGAACACCGGGGAGCTGTTTTTT. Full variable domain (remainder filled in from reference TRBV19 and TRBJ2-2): DGGITQSPKYLFRKEGQNVTLSCEQNLNHDAMYWYRQDPGQGLRLIYYSQIVNDFQKGDIAEGYSVSREKKESFPLTVTSAQKNPTAFYLCASSIWRAQNTGELFFGEGSRLTVL.

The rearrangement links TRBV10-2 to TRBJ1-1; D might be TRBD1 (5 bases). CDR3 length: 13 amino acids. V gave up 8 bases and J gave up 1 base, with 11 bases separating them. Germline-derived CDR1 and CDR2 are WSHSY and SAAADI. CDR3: CASRGLRNTEAFF. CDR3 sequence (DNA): TGCGCCAGCCGGGGACTGCGGAACACTGAAGCTTTCTTT.

In DNA form, the CDR3 reads TGTGCCACTACACCTCACGCCGGGACACCCAATCAGCCCCAGCATTTT. Translation gives CATTPHAGTPNQPQHF. The chain carries TRBV28 and TRBJ1-5, with a possible D match to TRBD1 (6 bases). The CDR3 is made up of 16 amino acids. V was cut by 10 bases and J by 3 bases, with 22 bases left in between. Germline V CDR1 and CDR2: MDHEN, SYDVKM. Supplemented by reference TRBV28 and TRBJ1-5, the full variable domain reads DVKVTQSSRYLVKRTGEKVFLECVQDMDHENMFWYRQDPGLGLRLIYFSYDVKMKEKGDIPEGYSVSREKKERFSLILESASTNQTSMYLCATTPHAGTPNQPQHFGDGTRLSIL.

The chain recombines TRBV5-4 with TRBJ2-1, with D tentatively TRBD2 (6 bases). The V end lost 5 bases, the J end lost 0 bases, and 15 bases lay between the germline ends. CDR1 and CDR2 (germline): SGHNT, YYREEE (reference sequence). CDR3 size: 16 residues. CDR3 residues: CASSKGLERSYNEQFF. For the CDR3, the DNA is TGTGCCAGCAGTAAGGGACTTGAACGCTCCTACAATGAGCAGTTCTTC.

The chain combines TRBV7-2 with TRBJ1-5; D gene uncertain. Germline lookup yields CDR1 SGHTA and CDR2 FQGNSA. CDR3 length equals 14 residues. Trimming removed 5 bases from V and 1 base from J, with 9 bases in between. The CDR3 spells CASSPHTSNQPQHF. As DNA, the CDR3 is TGTGCCAGCAGCCCCCATACCAGCAATCAGCCCCAGCATTTT.

The CDR3 bases are TGTGCAGCGCGGGGACAGACCTACGAGCAGTACTTC. It is translated as CAARGQTYEQYF. This chain connects TRBV2 to TRBJ2-7; D possibly corresponds to TRBD1 (7 bases). Per the germline V gene, CDR1 is SNHLY and CDR2 is FYNNEI. The CDR3 totals 12 residues.

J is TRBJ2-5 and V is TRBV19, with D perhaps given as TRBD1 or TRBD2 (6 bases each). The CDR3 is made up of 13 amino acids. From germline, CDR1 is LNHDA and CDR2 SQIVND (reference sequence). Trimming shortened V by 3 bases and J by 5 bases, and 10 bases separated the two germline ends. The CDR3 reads CASSIMGGETQYF. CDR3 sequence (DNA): TGTGCCAGTAGTATTATGGGGGGCGAGACCCAGTACTTC.

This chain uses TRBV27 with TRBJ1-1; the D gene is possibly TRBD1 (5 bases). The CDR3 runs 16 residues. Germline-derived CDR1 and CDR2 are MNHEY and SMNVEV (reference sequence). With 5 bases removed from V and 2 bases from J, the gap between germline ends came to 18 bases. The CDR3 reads CASSPSLGRTNTEAFF. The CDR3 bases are TGTGCCAGCAGTCCATCCTTAGGACGGACAAACACTGAAGCTTTCTTT.